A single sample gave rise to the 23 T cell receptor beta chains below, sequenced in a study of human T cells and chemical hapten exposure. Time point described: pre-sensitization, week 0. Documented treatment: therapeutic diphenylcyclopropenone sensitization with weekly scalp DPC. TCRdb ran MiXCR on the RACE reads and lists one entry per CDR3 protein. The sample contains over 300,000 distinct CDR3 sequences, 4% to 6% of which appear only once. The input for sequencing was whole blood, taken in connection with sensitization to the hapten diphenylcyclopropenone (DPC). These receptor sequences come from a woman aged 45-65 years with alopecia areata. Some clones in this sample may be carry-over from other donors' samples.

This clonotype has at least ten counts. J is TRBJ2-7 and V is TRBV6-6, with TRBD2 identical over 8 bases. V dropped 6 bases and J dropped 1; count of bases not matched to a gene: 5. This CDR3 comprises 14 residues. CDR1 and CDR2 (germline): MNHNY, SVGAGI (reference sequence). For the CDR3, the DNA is TGTGCCAGCAGAAGCGGGAGCGCGTCCTACGAGCAGTACTTC. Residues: CASRSGSASYEQYF.

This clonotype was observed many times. The CDR3 loop reads CASSLGTASYEQYF. The CDR3 nucleotides read TGTGCCAGCAGTTTAGGGACAGCTTCCTACGAGCAGTACTTC. This chain links TRBV27 with TRBJ2-7, with 7 bases lining up with TRBD1. This CDR3 region has 14 residues. CDR1 is MNHEY and CDR2 is SMNVEV in the germline V gene (reference sequence). Trimming cost V 2 bases and J 1 base; bases outside gene matches: 2.

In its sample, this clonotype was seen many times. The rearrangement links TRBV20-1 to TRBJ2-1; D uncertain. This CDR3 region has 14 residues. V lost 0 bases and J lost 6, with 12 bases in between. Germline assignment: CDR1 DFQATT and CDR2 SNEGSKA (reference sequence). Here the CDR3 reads CSARDLPDSNEQFF. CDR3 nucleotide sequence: TGCAGTGCTAGAGATCTCCCCGATTCCAATGAGCAGTTCTTC.

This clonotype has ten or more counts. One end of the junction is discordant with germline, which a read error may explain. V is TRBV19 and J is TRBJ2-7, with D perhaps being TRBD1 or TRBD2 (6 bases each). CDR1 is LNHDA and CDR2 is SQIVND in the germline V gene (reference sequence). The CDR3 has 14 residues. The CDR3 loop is CASSMGGFNYEQYF. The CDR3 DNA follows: TGTGCCAGCAGTATGGGGGGCTTCAACTACGAGCAGTACTTC.

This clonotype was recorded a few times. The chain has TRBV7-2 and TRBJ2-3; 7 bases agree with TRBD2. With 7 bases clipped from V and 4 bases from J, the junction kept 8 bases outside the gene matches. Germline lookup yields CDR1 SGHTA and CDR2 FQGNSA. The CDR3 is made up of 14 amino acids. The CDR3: CASTLSGRPDTQYF. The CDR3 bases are TGTGCCAGCACCTTGTCCGGGAGGCCAGATACGCAGTATTTT.

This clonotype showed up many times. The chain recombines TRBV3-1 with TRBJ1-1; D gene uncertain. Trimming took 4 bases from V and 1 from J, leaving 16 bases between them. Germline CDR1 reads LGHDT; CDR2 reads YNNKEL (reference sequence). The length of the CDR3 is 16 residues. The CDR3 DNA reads TGTGCCAGCAGCCCACGGGTTTCGACCGAGAACACTGAAGCTTTCTTT. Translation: CASSPRVSTENTEAFF.

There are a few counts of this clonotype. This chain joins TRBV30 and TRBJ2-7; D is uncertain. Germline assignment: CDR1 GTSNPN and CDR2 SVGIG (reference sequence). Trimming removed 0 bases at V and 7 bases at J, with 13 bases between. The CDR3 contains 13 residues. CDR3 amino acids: CAWSVQLSDEQYF. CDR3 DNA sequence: TGTGCCTGGAGTGTGCAATTGAGTGATGAGCAGTACTTC.

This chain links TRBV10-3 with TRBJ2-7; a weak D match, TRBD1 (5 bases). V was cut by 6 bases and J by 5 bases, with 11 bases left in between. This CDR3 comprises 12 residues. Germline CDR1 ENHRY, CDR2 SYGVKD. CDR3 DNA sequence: TGTGCCATCAGCCAGGGCTACGACGAGCAGTACTTC. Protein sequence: CAISQGYDEQYF.

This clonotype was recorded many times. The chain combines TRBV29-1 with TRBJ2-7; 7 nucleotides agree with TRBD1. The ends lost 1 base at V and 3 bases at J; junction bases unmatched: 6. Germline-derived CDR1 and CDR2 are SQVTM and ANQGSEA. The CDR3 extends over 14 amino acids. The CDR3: CSVEVGRGNYEQYF. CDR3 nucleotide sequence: TGCAGCGTTGAAGTGGGCAGGGGGAACTACGAGCAGTACTTC.

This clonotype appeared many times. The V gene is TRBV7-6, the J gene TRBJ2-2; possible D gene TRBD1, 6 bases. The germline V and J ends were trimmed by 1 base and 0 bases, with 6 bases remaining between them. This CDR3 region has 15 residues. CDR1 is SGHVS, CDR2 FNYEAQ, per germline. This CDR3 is CASSLGTANTGELFF. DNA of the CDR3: TGTGCCAGCAGCTTAGGGACAGCGAACACCGGGGAGCTGTTTTTT.

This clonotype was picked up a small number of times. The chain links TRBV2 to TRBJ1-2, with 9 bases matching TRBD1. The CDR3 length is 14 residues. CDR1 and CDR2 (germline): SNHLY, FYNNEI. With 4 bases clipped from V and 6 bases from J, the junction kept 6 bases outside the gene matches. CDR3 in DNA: TGTGCCAGCAGTGCCCGGACAGGGGCAAATGGCTACACCTTC. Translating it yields CASSARTGANGYTF.

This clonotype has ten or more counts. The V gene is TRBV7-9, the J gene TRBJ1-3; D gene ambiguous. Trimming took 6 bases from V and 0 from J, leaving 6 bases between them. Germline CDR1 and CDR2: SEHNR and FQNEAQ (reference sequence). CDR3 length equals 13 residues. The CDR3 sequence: CASRGSSGNTIYF. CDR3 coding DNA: TGTGCCAGCAGGGGGTCCTCTGGAAACACCATATATTTT.

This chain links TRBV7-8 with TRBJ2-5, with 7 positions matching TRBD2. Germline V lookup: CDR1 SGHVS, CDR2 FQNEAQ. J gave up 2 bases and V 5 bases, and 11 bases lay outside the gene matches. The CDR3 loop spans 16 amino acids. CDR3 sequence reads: CASSLPRGRWQETQYF. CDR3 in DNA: TGTGCCAGCAGCCTCCCGCGCGGGAGATGGCAAGAGACCCAGTACTTC.

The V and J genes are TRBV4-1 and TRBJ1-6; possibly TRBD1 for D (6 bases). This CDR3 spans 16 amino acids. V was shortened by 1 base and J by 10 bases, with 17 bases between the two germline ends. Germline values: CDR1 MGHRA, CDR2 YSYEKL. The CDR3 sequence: CASSQGGGQRTSPLHF. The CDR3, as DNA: TGCGCCAGCAGCCAAGGGGGGGGACAAAGGACGTCACCCCTCCACTTT.

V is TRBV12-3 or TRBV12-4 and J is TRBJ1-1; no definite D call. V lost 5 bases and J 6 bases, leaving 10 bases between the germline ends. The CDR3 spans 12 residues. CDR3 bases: TGTGCCAGCAGTGCTAGTCATCCTGAAGCTTTCTTT. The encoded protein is CASSASHPEAFF.

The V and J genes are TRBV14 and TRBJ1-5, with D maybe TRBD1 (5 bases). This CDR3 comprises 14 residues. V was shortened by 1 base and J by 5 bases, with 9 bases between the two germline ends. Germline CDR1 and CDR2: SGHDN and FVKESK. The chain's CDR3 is CASSQVGDHQPQHF. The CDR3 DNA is TGTGCCAGCAGCCAAGTGGGGGATCATCAGCCCCAGCATTTT. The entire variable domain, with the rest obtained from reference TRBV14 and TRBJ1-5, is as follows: EAGVTQFPSHSVIEKGQTVTLRCDPISGHDNLYWYRRVMGKEIKFLLHFVKESKQDESGMPNNRFLAERTGGTYSTLKVQPAELEDSGVYFCASSQVGDHQPQHFGDGTRLSIL.

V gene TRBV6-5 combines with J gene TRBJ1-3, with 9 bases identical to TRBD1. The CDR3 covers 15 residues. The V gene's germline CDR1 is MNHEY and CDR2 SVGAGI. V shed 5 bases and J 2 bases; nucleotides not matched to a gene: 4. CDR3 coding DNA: TGTGCCAGCAGTGAGGGACAGGGCCCTGGAAACACCATATATTTT. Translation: CASSEGQGPGNTIYF.

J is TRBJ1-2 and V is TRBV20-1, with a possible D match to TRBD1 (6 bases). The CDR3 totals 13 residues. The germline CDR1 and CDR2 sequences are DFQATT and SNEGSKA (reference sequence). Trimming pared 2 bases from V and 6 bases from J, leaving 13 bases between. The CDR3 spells CSARIAGEDGYTF. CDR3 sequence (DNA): TGCAGTGCTAGAATAGCAGGGGAAGATGGCTACACCTTC.

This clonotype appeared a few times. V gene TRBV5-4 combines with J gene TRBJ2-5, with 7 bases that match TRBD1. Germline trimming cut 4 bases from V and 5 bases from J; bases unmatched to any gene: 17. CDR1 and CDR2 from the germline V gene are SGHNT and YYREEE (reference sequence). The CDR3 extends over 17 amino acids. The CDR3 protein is CASSPSLVGGLEETQYF. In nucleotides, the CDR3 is TGTGCCAGCAGCCCGTCGTTGGTAGGGGGCCTGGAGGAGACCCAGTACTTC. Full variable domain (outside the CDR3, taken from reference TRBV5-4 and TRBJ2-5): ETGVTQSPTHLIKTRGQQVTLRCSSQSGHNTVSWYQQALGQGPQFIFQYYREEENGRGNFPPRFSGLQFPNYSSELNVNALELDDSALYLCASSPSLVGGLEETQYFGPGTRLLVL.

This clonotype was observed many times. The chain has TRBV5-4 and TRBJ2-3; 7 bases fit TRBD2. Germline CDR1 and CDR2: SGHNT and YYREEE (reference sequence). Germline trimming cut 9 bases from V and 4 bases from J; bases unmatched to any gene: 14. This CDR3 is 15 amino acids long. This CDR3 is CATFEAGRDPDTQYF. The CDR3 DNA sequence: TGTGCCACCTTCGAAGCGGGAAGGGACCCAGATACGCAGTATTTT.

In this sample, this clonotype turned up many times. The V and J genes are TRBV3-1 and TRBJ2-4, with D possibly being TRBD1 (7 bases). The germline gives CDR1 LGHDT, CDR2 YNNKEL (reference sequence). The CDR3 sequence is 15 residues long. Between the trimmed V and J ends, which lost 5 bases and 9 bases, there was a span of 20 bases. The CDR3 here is CASSSNWAGGSIQYF. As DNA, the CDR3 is TGTGCCAGCAGCTCAAACTGGGCAGGGGGGAGCATTCAGTACTTC.

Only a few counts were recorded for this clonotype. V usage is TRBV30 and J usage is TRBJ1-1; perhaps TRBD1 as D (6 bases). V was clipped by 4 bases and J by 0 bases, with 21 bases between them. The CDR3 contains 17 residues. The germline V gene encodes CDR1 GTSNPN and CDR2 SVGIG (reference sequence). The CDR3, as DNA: TGTGCCTGGACAGGGTGGGCGGCACAGGGAATGAACACTGAAGCTTTCTTT. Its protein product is CAWTGWAAQGMNTEAFF.

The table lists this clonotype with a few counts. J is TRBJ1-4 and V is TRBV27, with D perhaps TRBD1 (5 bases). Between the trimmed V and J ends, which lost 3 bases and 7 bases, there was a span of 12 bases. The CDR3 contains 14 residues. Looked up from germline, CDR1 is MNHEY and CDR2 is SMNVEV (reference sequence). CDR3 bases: TGTGCCAGCAGTTTTCAGGGAATCGGTGAAAAACTGTTTTTT. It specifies CASSFQGIGEKLFF.